The clone carrying this T cell receptor (beta chain) was counted many times. Its antigen remains unknown. Germline trimming cut 3 bases from V and 5 bases from J; bases unmatched to any gene: 7. CDR3 length: 15 residues. TCRdb called the RT-PCR reads again in MiXCR, with one record for every CDR3 protein. This table has a few hundred thousand distinct CDR3 sequences, approximately 23% appearing once. The entry originates in a study of response to subunit inactivated influenza vaccine. Study conclusions and caveats: The authors put forward the suggestion that each seasonal influenza vaccination may bring in only a limited number of new T cells.

Here the sequenced sample was PBMCs from blood, taken 21 months after vaccination. The V call is TRBV12-3 or TRBV12-4, the J call TRBJ2-3; 8 bases fit TRBD1. The receptor's source is a man between 50 and 69 years old who received an inactivated influenza vaccine. The CDR3 nucleotides read TGTGCCAGCAGTTTGGGTCAGGGGGCTCAAGATACGCAGTATTTT. Its protein product is CASSLGQGAQDTQYF.